This note documents a single TCR beta chain sequence. The data stem from a study of T cells after yellow fever vaccination. A universal primer site and UMIs were added as TCR cDNA was made by 5'RACE template switching. TCRdb used MiXCR to reprocess the 5' RACE reads, holding one entry per CDR3 protein. The sample has fewer than 350,000 distinct CDR3 sequences; 8% to 10% are singletons. Material: PBMCs, obtained on the day of the first yellow fever vaccination. This receptor was taken from a man aged 18 to 30 who received the YFV17D yellow fever vaccine.

DNA of the CDR3: TGCAGCGTTGAAGATGCCCGACAGGGGGCAGGCGAGCAGTACTTC. It translates to CSVEDARQGAGEQYF. The V call is TRBV29-1, the J call TRBJ2-7; 10 bases line up with TRBD1. CDR3 length: 15 amino acids. V lost 0 bases, J lost 6 bases, and 8 bases stayed unmatched. Germline loops: CDR1 SQVTM, CDR2 ANQGSEA.